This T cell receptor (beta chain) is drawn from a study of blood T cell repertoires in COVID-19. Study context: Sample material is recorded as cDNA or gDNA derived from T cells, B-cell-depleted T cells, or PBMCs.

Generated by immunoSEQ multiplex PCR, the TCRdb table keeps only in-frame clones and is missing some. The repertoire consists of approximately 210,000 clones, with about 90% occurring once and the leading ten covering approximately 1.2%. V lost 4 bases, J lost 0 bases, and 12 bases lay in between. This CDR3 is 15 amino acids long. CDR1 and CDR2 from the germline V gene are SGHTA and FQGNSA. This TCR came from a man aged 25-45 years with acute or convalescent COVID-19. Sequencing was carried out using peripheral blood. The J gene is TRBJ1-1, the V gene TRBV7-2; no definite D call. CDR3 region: CASSSQTQMNTEAFF. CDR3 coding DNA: TGTGCCAGCAGCTCCCAGACTCAGATGAACACTGAAGCTTTCTTT.